The 2 T cell receptor beta chains below were found in one sample sequenced in a study of PD-1 blockade in classical Hodgkin lymphoma. Measured with immunoSEQ multiplex PCR; TCRdb has only the in-frame clones, and not every one. The sample lists about 44,000 clones, 60% to 75% occurring once. The sample's time point: cycle 4 day 1 (C4D1), after 6 weeks of nivolumab. Brentuximab vedotin exposure varied, and every patient relapsed after autologous stem cell transplantation. Sequenced here: peripheral blood mononuclear cells (PBMCs), sampled before the fourth cycle of nivolumab. Receptors were obtained from a human donor with classical Hodgkin lymphoma.

This chain links TRBV18 with TRBJ2-7; 7 bases fit TRBD1. CDR1 is KGHSH, CDR2 LQKENI, per germline. The CDR3 runs to 15 residues. V gave up 2 bases and J gave up 2 bases; unmatched junction bases: 6. CDR3 residues: CASSPARDRTYEQYF. CDR3 bases: TGTGCCAGCTCACCAGCTCGGGACAGAACCTACGAGCAGTACTTC. The full variable domain, completed using reference TRBV18 and TRBJ2-7, is NAGVMQNPRHLVRRRGQEARLRCSPMKGHSHVYWYRQLPEEGLKFMVYLQKENIIDESGMPKERFSAEFPKEGPSILRIQQVVRGDSAAYFCASSPARDRTYEQYFGPGTRLTVT.

This clone came up a few times. V and J are TRBV28 and TRBJ2-7, with 8 positions matching TRBD1. Germline CDR1 reads MDHEN; CDR2 reads SYDVKM. The CDR3 totals 15 residues. V shed 6 bases and J 1 base; nucleotides not matched to a gene: 8. The CDR3: CASRFAGGPSYEQYF. For the CDR3, the DNA is TGTGCCAGCAGATTCGCAGGGGGCCCTTCCTACGAGCAGTACTTC.